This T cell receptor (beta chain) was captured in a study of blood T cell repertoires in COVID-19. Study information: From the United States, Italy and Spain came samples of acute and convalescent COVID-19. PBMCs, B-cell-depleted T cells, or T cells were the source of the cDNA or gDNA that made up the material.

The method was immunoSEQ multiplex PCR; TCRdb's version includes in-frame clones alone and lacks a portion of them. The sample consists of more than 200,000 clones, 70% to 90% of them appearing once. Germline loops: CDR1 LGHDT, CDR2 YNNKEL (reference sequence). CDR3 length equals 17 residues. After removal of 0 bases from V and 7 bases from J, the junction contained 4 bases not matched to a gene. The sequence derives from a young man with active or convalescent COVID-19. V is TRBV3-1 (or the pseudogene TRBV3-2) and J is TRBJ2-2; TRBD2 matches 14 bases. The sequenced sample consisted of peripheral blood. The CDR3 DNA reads TGTGCCAGCAGCCAAGACGGAGGACTAGCGGGGGGCGGGGAGCTGTTTTTT. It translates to CASSQDGGLAGGGELFF.